Following are 5 T cell receptor beta chains from one sample sequenced in a study of beta chain features in type 1 diabetes (dated by TCRdb to the late 2010s). Library prep was done by the immunoSEQ multiplex PCR assay. All of the isolated RNA was reverse transcribed with the High Capacity cDNA Reverse Transcription Kit, so expressed TCRB transcripts were sequenced. TCRdb obtained this table from immuneACCESS and retained in-frame rearrangements with V and J assigned. These tables miss some clones; where compared with another copy, unresolved V genes account for less than half of the shortfall, and the remainder is unexplained. This sample comprises 230,000 or so clones, 16% of them detected only once. About 0.08% of the sample is in the top ten clones. What the work shows at the level of the full study, not this receptor alone: A moderate but significant shortening of TCRB CDR3 length was observed in type 1 diabetes patients in all four CD4+ subsets.

Their recognized antigens are unknown. Sequencing used naive CD4+ T cells from blood. The label giving this sample's cell subset or site can be read as: true naive CD4+ T cells. The receptor set was obtained from a man younger than 40 with type 1 diabetes.

In this sample, this clone turned up once. The genes are TRBV9 and TRBJ1-3; D may be TRBD1 (5 bases). CDR3 length equals 17 residues. V was pared by 2 bases and J by 0 bases, with 15 bases between. CDR1 is SGDLS and CDR2 is YYNGEE in the germline V gene. For the CDR3, the DNA is TGTGCCAGCAGCGTCGGGGGGGAACCCCGCTCTGGAAACACCATATATTTT. Encoded protein: CASSVGGEPRSGNTIYF. Drawing the rest from reference TRBV9 and TRBJ1-3, the complete variable domain is DSGVTQTPKHLITATGQRVTLRCSPRSGDLSVYWYQQSLDQGLQFLIQYYNGEERAKGNILERFSAQQFPDLHSELNLSSLELGDSALYFCASSVGGEPRSGNTIYFGEGSWLTVV.

The chain is built from TRBV19 and TRBJ1-1; 8 bases are a match to TRBD1. This CDR3 comprises 13 residues. CDR1 and CDR2 (germline): LNHDA, SQIVND (reference sequence). V gave up 10 bases and J gave up 6 bases; unmatched junction bases: 10. The CDR3 DNA is TGTGCCACCCCTGGACAGGGAGTAGCTGAAGCTTTCTTT. Translation gives CATPGQGVAEAFF.

Turning to this clone: The junction does not match germline at one end; this may be a read error. This rearrangement joins TRBV15 to TRBJ2-7; D might be TRBD1 or TRBD2, each matching 6 bases. CDR1 is LNHNV, CDR2 YYDKDF, per germline (reference sequence). The CDR3 length is 12 residues. CDR3 nucleotide sequence: TGTGCCACCAGCAGAGATCGGGGGACACCAATCTTC. Its protein is CATSRDRGTPIF.

This clone was seen only a few times. The chain carries TRBV28 and TRBJ2-7, with 11 bases that match TRBD1. J gave up 7 bases and V 6 bases, and 5 bases lay outside the gene matches. The germline V gene has CDR1 MDHEN and CDR2 SYDVKM. This CDR3 spans 13 amino acids. CDR3: CASRDRGRREQYF. The CDR3 DNA sequence: TGTGCCAGCAGGGACAGGGGGCGTCGGGAGCAGTACTTC.

This clone was detected only a few times. V gene TRBV4-1 combines with J gene TRBJ1-4; 8 bases fit TRBD1. The CDR3 length is 17 residues. V shed 4 bases, J shed 8 bases, and the junction held 15 bases outside the gene matches. The germline V gene has CDR1 MGHRA and CDR2 YSYEKL. The CDR3 DNA reads TGCGCCAGCAGCCCTCAGAAGACGGACAGGGTTGGAGAAAAACTGTTTTTT. This gives the protein CASSPQKTDRVGEKLFF.